A single sample gave rise to the 3 T cell receptor beta chains below, sequenced in a study of vaccination and CD4 T cells after COVID-19. With the Oncomine TCR Beta short-read assay, DNA from cultured CD4+ T cells was sequenced. TCRdb ran MiXCR on the PCR reads and lists one entry per CDR3 protein. This table holds 8,500 to 13,000 distinct CDR3 sequences, approximately 50% found once. Treatment noted: approximately nine-day PBMC culture with coronavirus spike peptide pools or control peptides (ViraFEST assay). Their specific antigens are unknown. Sequencing was performed on CD4+ T cells from blood, cultured in vitro. These TCRs come from a human donor who had recovered from COVID-19.

The V gene is TRBV20-1, the J gene TRBJ1-2; D is undetermined. V was cut by 0 bases and J by 3 bases, with 2 bases left in between. The CDR3 has 11 residues. Germline values: CDR1 DFQATT, CDR2 SNEGSKA (reference sequence). Here the CDR3 DNA reads TGCAGTGCTAGAGATTACTATGGCTACACCTTC. It codes for CSARDYYGYTF.

The chain links TRBV21-1 to TRBJ2-7; the table assigns TRBD2, which was not confirmed against the DNA. TRBV21-1 is given as a pseudogene. The CDR3 is made up of 18 amino acids. The CDR3 sequence is CASSNIPNGGLAGWEQYF. The CDR3 DNA follows: TGTGCCAGCAGCAATATTCCTAATGGTGGCCTAGCGGGGTGGGAGCAGTACTTC.

The J gene is TRBJ1-2, the V gene TRBV21-1. TRBV21-1 is a recognized pseudogene. This CDR3 region has 15 residues. The CDR3 DNA follows: TGTGCCAGCAGCAAAGTAAACGGACGAGAGAGGGGCTACACCTTC. Its protein is CASSKVNGRERGYTF.